Below, 31 T cell receptor beta chains from the same sample are listed, as sequenced in a study of shared clonotypes between healthy human individuals. Here immunoSEQ multiplex PCR was the method, and the copy in TCRdb shows in-frame clones only, minus some. The sample carries roughly 2.4 million clones, approximately 95% recorded once. Sequences were obtained from naive CD4+ T cells sorted from blood. As to subset: CD45RA+ positively selected. Receptors originate from a man between 18 and 29 years old in good health.

With regard to this clone: The sample has other DNA sequences that encode this CDR3 too. This sequence joins TRBV2 and TRBJ1-2, with TRBD1 identical over 10 bases. Trimming removed 6 bases from V and 4 bases from J; junction bases left unmatched: 2. CDR1 is SNHLY, CDR2 FYNNEI, per germline. The CDR3 is 13 residues long. The chain's CDR3 is CASRDRGLYGYTF. In nucleotides, the CDR3 is TGTGCCAGCAGAGACAGGGGGCTCTATGGCTACACCTTC.

The chain uses TRBV5-6 and TRBJ2-2, with 9 bases fitting TRBD2. V lost 3 bases to trimming and J lost 5 bases; unmatched junction nucleotides: 11. The CDR3 length is 17 residues. CDR1 and CDR2 (germline): SGHDT, YYEEEE. CDR3 protein: CASSWGPLAGATGELFF. As DNA, the CDR3 is TGTGCCAGCAGCTGGGGCCCTTTAGCGGGAGCTACCGGGGAGCTGTTTTTT.

The rearrangement uses TRBV7-9 and TRBJ1-1; 12 bases align to TRBD1. The CDR3 covers 16 residues. Germline lookup yields CDR1 SEHNR and CDR2 FQNEAQ (reference sequence). V lost 3 bases and J lost 5; bases outside the gene matches: 7. DNA for the CDR3: TGTGCCAGCAGCTTGGGCGGGACAGGGGGCTTAACTGAAGCTTTCTTT. Its protein is CASSLGGTGGLTEAFF.

This clone was observed once. The V call is TRBV18, the J call TRBJ2-7; the match to TRBD2 covers 8 bases. The CDR3 sequence is 15 residues long. With 3 bases clipped from V and 3 bases from J, the junction kept 7 bases outside the gene matches. The germline CDR1 and CDR2 sequences are KGHSH and LQKENI. CDR3 in DNA: TGTGCCAGCTCACCCGGGAGCGGGAGCATCTACGAGCAGTACTTC. As protein: CASSPGSGSIYEQYF.

The V call is TRBV9, the J call TRBJ1-2; 9 positions agree with TRBD1. V lost 3 bases to trimming and J lost 6 bases; unmatched junction nucleotides: 9. There are 15 residues in the CDR3. Germline CDR1 is SGDLS and CDR2 is YYNGEE. The CDR3 DNA reads as TGTGCCAGCAGCGCCCGGGACAGGGAGTCCAATGGCTACACCTTC. Protein product: CASSARDRESNGYTF. Together with reference TRBV9 and TRBJ1-2, the CDR3 gives the full variable domain: DSGVTQTPKHLITATGQRVTLRCSPRSGDLSVYWYQQSLDQGLQFLIQYYNGEERAKGNILERFSAQQFPDLHSELNLSSLELGDSALYFCASSARDRESNGYTFGSGTRLTVV.

This sequence joins TRBV25-1 and TRBJ2-2; 13 bases match TRBD2. The CDR3 is 16 amino acids. V shed 4 bases and J 3 bases; nucleotides not matched to a gene: 2. Germline V gives CDR1 MGHDK, CDR2 SYGVNS. In nucleotides, the CDR3 is TGTGCCAGCAGTGCCGGACTAGCGGGAGACACCGGGGAGCTGTTTTTT. Its protein is CASSAGLAGDTGELFF.

This clone has just one count. The CDR3 nucleotides read TGTGCCTGGAGTGTAAGGGGCAGGGAATACGAGCAGTACTTC. Protein: CAWSVRGREYEQYF. The V call is TRBV30, the J call TRBJ2-7; the D gene is possibly TRBD1 (5 bases). The CDR3 length is 14 residues. Germline V lookup: CDR1 GTSNPN, CDR2 SVGIG (reference sequence). V lost 0 bases, J lost 4 bases, and 13 bases lay in between.

This clone was recorded only once. A junction end diverges from the germline sequence, so it may reflect a read error. Other DNA variants within this sample encode the same CDR3. This chain uses TRBV7-7 with TRBJ2-1, with D maybe TRBD2 (5 bases). This CDR3 spans 13 amino acids. From germline, CDR1 is SSHAT and CDR2 FNYEAQ (reference sequence). CDR3 region: CASSLGLNNEQFF. The CDR3 nucleotides read TGTGCTAGCAGCTTAGGACTTAACAATGAGCAGTTCTTC.

This chain connects TRBV30 to TRBJ2-3; tentative D call: TRBD2 (6 bases). Trimming took off 5 bases at V and 6 bases at J, with 12 bases between the two ends. Germline values: CDR1 GTSNPN, CDR2 SVGIG (reference sequence). This CDR3 region has 12 residues. Here the CDR3 reads CAWARGRDTQYF. In nucleotides, the CDR3 is TGTGCCTGGGCCCGGGGGAGGGATACGCAGTATTTT. Full variable domain (rest looked up from reference TRBV30 and TRBJ2-3): SQTIHQWPATLVQPVGSPLSLECTVEGTSNPNLYWYRQAAGRGLQLLFYSVGIGQISSEVPQNLSASRPQDRQFILSSKKLLLSDSGFYLCAWARGRDTQYFGPGTRLTVL.

This clone occurred once. The chain recombines TRBV23-1 with TRBJ1-2; tentatively, D is TRBD1 (6 bases). TRBV23-1 is an ORF, with its function uncertain. Trimming took 0 bases from V and 7 from J, leaving 9 bases between them. The CDR3 sequence is 13 residues long. The CDR3 reads CASSQSAGVGYTF. The CDR3 bases are TGCGCCAGCAGTCAATCAGCAGGGGTTGGCTACACCTTC.

The chain is built from TRBV6-4 and TRBJ2-1; 14 nucleotides line up with TRBD2. Germline assignment: CDR1 MRHNA and CDR2 SNTAGT. CDR3 length: 15 residues. Germline trimming cut 8 bases from V and 8 bases from J; bases unmatched to any gene: 8. DNA of the CDR3: TGTGCCAGCGGTACCGGGACTAGCGGGAGAGATGAGCAGTTCTTC. It specifies CASGTGTSGRDEQFF.

The rearrangement joins TRBV13 to TRBJ2-7; TRBD2 agrees at 8 bases. The CDR3 is made up of 16 amino acids. Germline loops: CDR1 PRHDT, CDR2 FYEKMQ (reference sequence). V shed 6 bases, J shed 2 bases, and the junction held 12 bases outside the gene matches. The CDR3 bases are TGTGCCAGCAGTTCCTCCCCCGGGACTAGACCCTACGAGCAGTACTTC. Amino acids: CASSSSPGTRPYEQYF.

This clone showed up just once. The rearrangement uses TRBV5-1 and TRBJ2-3; TRBD1 is a possible D gene (6 bases). Trimming pared 4 bases from V and 4 bases from J, leaving 16 bases between. The CDR3 is 15 amino acids. Germline assignment: CDR1 SGHRS and CDR2 YFSETQ. CDR3 in amino acids: CASSRNTGFSDTQYF. CDR3 bases: TGCGCCAGCAGCCGGAATACAGGGTTCTCAGATACGCAGTATTTT.

This clone has a single count. The V gene is TRBV5-4, the J gene TRBJ1-2; 10 bases map to TRBD1. With 6 bases clipped from V and 0 bases from J, the junction kept 11 bases outside the gene matches. The CDR3 runs to 17 residues. Germline CDR1 is SGHNT and CDR2 is YYREEE (reference sequence). The CDR3 loop is CASTQLGDRGSNYGYTF. CDR3 sequence (DNA): TGTGCCAGCACCCAGTTAGGGGACAGGGGCTCTAACTATGGCTACACCTTC.

V usage is TRBV5-4 and J usage is TRBJ2-3; 8 bases agree with TRBD2. Germline-derived CDR1 and CDR2 are SGHNT and YYREEE (reference sequence). The CDR3 length is 15 residues. With V trimmed by 6 bases and J by 5 bases, 11 bases remained unmatched. The CDR3, as DNA: TGTGCCAGCAAAGGTGTGGTAGCGGGGAAAGATACGCAGTATTTT. Translated: CASKGVVAGKDTQYF.

The chain employs TRBV5-1 and TRBJ1-2, with TRBD1 matching over 11 bases. The V and J ends lost 3 bases and 5 bases, in that order; junction bases with no gene match: 9. Germline CDR1 reads SGHRS; CDR2 reads YFSETQ. The CDR3 is 16 amino acids. The CDR3 sequence: CASSSRSGQGEYGYTF. Written as DNA, the CDR3 is TGCGCCAGCAGCTCGAGATCGGGACAGGGGGAATATGGCTACACCTTC. Full variable domain (outside the CDR3, taken from reference TRBV5-1 and TRBJ1-2): KAGVTQTPRYLIKTRGQQVTLSCSPISGHRSVSWYQQTPGQGLQFLFEYFSETQRNKGNFPGRFSGRQFSNSRSEMNVSTLELGDSALYLCASSSRSGQGEYGYTFGSGTRLTVV.

The V gene is TRBV5-6, the J gene TRBJ1-4; no clear D gene. The germline V gene encodes CDR1 SGHDT and CDR2 YYEEEE. The CDR3 is made up of 13 amino acids. Trimming left V 0 bases short and J 15 bases short, with 15 bases between. The CDR3 DNA is TGTGCCAGCAGCTTGGCCAATGGCCTGGTGGTGTTTTTT. Encoded protein: CASSLANGLVVFF.

This clone was counted a single time. The rearrangement joins TRBV30 to TRBJ1-2, with a possible D match to TRBD1 (5 bases). The germline V and J ends were trimmed by 1 base and 3 bases, with 18 bases remaining between them. The CDR3 loop spans 16 amino acids. Germline CDR1 and CDR2: GTSNPN and SVGIG (reference sequence). This chain's CDR3 is CAWSAGLLRVHYGYTF. CDR3 sequence (DNA): TGTGCCTGGAGTGCGGGACTCCTCCGGGTTCACTATGGCTACACCTTC. The complete variable domain, with remaining parts taken from reference TRBV30 and TRBJ1-2, reads SQTIHQWPATLVQPVGSPLSLECTVEGTSNPNLYWYRQAAGRGLQLLFYSVGIGQISSEVPQNLSASRPQDRQFILSSKKLLLSDSGFYLCAWSAGLLRVHYGYTFGSGTRLTVV.

This chain uses TRBV5-4 with TRBJ2-3; D unresolved. This CDR3 comprises 16 residues. The germline V gene has CDR1 SGHNT and CDR2 YYREEE (reference sequence). V was shortened by 3 bases and J by 1 base, with 15 bases between the two germline ends. CDR3 nucleotides: TGTGCCAGCAGCTCGCTAGACTGGACGGGCACAGATACGCAGTATTTT. Amino acids: CASSSLDWTGTDTQYF.

Written as DNA, the CDR3 is TGTGCCAGCAGCTTAGGGCTGGGACAGGGGGCCTATGGCTACACCTTC. It translates to CASSLGLGQGAYGYTF. This chain joins TRBV11-2 and TRBJ1-2; 12 nucleotides match TRBD1. V lost 1 base, J lost 4 bases, and 4 bases stayed unmatched. The CDR3 runs to 16 residues. Germline CDR1 is SGHAT and CDR2 is FQNNGV.

The rearrangement uses TRBV14 and TRBJ2-7; perhaps D is TRBD1 or TRBD2 (5 bases each). V dropped 4 bases and J dropped 0 bases, with 16 bases sitting between them. The CDR3 extends over 16 amino acids. Germline lookup yields CDR1 SGHDN and CDR2 FVKESK. CDR3 loop: CASSRWDARASYEQYF. The CDR3 DNA follows: TGTGCCAGCAGCCGATGGGACGCCAGGGCCTCCTACGAGCAGTACTTC.

The CDR3 nucleotides read TGCGCCAGCAGCTTGGGCAAGCAGAACACTGAAGCTTTCTTT. This codes for CASSLGKQNTEAFF. The chain is built from TRBV5-1 and TRBJ1-1; D gene unclear. Trimming pared 0 bases from V and 1 base from J, leaving 7 bases between. This CDR3 spans 14 amino acids. CDR1 SGHRS and CDR2 YFSETQ come from the germline V gene.

The gene calls are TRBV2 and TRBJ1-5; weak D call: TRBD1 (5 bases). Germline V gene lookup returns CDR1 SNHLY and CDR2 FYNNEI. V lost 3 bases and J lost 6, with 15 bases in between. The CDR3 loop spans 15 amino acids. CDR3: CASSDSLWGSQPQHF. The DNA for the CDR3 is TGTGCCAGCAGTGATAGCCTTTGGGGGTCTCAGCCCCAGCATTTT. Full variable domain (rest looked up from reference TRBV2 and TRBJ1-5): EPEVTQTPSHQVTQMGQEVILRCVPISNHLYFYWYRQILGQKVEFLVSFYNNEISEKSEIFDDQFSVERPDGSNFTLKIRSTKLEDSAMYFCASSDSLWGSQPQHFGDGTRLSIL.

The rearrangement links TRBV27 to TRBJ2-7, with TRBD2 identical over 8 bases. The V segment lost 6 bases and the J segment 1 base; nucleotides outside the gene matches: 11. The CDR3 is 16 residues long. Germline V CDR1 and CDR2: MNHEY, SMNVEV (reference sequence). This CDR3 reads CASSPRTPGGSYEQYF. The CDR3 DNA follows: TGTGCCAGCAGCCCTCGGACACCGGGGGGGTCCTACGAGCAGTACTTC.

The rearrangement uses TRBV11-2 and TRBJ1-4, with D unresolved. The CDR3 is 15 amino acids. V was shortened by 0 bases and J by 0 bases, with 5 bases between the two germline ends. Germline CDR1 SGHAT, CDR2 FQNNGV. The CDR3 bases are TGTGCCAGCAGCTTAGACGTCCCAACTAATGAAAAACTGTTTTTT. Translating it yields CASSLDVPTNEKLFF. The full variable domain, rest sourced from reference TRBV11-2 and TRBJ1-4, is EAGVAQSPRYKIIEKRQSVAFWCNPISGHATLYWYQQILGQGPKLLIQFQNNGVVDDSQLPKDRFSAERLKGVDSTLKIQPAKLEDSAVYLCASSLDVPTNEKLFFGSGTQLSVL.

This chain links TRBV5-1 with TRBJ2-7; TRBD1 might be the D (6 bases). V lost 6 bases, J lost 6 bases, and 10 bases lay in between. The CDR3 runs to 11 residues. The germline CDR1 and CDR2 sequences are SGHRS and YFSETQ. DNA of the CDR3: TGCGCCAGCATGGGGGCGGGCGAGCAGTACTTC. It encodes CASMGAGEQYF. Combining the CDR3 with reference TRBV5-1 and TRBJ2-7 gives the whole variable domain KAGVTQTPRYLIKTRGQQVTLSCSPISGHRSVSWYQQTPGQGLQFLFEYFSETQRNKGNFPGRFSGRQFSNSRSEMNVSTLELGDSALYLCASMGAGEQYFGPGTRLTVT.

The chain uses TRBV4-1 and TRBJ2-7; D is perhaps TRBD2 (6 bases). CDR3 size: 15 residues. Germline V lookup: CDR1 MGHRA, CDR2 YSYEKL. Trimming left V 1 base short and J 3 bases short, with 13 bases between. The CDR3 DNA follows: TGCGCCAGCAGCCAAGCCTTTATGGGGGGCTACGAGCAGTACTTC. The encoded protein is CASSQAFMGGYEQYF.

This chain uses TRBV10-3 with TRBJ1-4; TRBD1 might be the D (5 bases). Germline loops: CDR1 ENHRY, CDR2 SYGVKD. The CDR3 runs to 15 residues. V gave up 4 bases and J gave up 7 bases, with 16 bases separating them. CDR3 nucleotides: TGTGCCATCAGTGGTGGTCCCCCGGGGGGTGAAAAACTGTTTTTT. Its translation: CAISGGPPGGEKLFF.

The chain employs TRBV7-2 and TRBJ2-3, with a tentative D call TRBD2 (6 bases). Trimming took 5 bases from V and 4 from J, leaving 19 bases between them. Per germline, CDR1 SGHTA and CDR2 FQGNSA. The CDR3 totals 16 residues. The CDR3 loop reads CASSPGLAVGADTQYF. The DNA for the CDR3 is TGTGCCAGCAGCCCGGGCTTAGCGGTGGGGGCAGATACGCAGTATTTT.

The chain joins TRBV6-5 to TRBJ1-1; 8 nucleotides match TRBD1. With V trimmed by 1 base and J by 4 bases, 5 bases remained unmatched. The germline gives CDR1 MNHEY, CDR2 SVGAGI. This CDR3 is 15 amino acids long. DNA of the CDR3: TGTGCCAGCAGTTACTTACAGGGGGTTAGCACTGAAGCTTTCTTT. This encodes CASSYLQGVSTEAFF.

In regard to this clone: The sample has other DNA sequences that encode this CDR3 too. V and J are TRBV7-6 and TRBJ1-1; 8 positions match TRBD1. Germline CDR1 reads SGHVS; CDR2 reads FNYEAQ. The CDR3 spans 13 residues. Trimming took 5 bases from V and 4 from J; bases not matched to a gene: 3. The CDR3 sequence is CASSLGQGTEAFF. The CDR3 DNA is TGTGCCAGCAGCCTAGGACAGGGCACTGAAGCTTTCTTT.